Reported below is one T cell receptor (beta chain). Its antigen is currently unknown. PCR used 60 Vbeta primers and 13 Jbeta primers. Authors' methods: A later analysis counted about 80 million unique TCR beta chains, around 10 million shared. Assay used: immunoSEQ multiplex PCR; TCRdb lists only in-frame clones, some missing. D and trimming come from the DNA, and the V and J calls and clone size come from that table. Here the sample spans 120,000 or so clones, about 79% being singletons. This record belongs to a study of cytomegalovirus exposure and HLA in healthy donors. Study-wide results and caveats: Accounts indicate the classifier identified cytomegalovirus status with strong specificity and sensitivity.

CDR3 length: 13 residues. Germline assignment: CDR1 SNHLY and CDR2 FYNNEI. The V end was cut by 1 base, the J end by 6 bases, with 10 bases between. Specimen: PBMCs. V gene TRBV2 combines with J gene TRBJ2-7; D gene ambiguous. This TCR came from a woman between 45 and 60 years old in good health and CMV-seronegative. The DNA for the CDR3 is TGTGCCAGCAGTGAAGGGCTTCTCAGCGAGCAGTACTTC. Its translation: CASSEGLLSEQYF.